The rows below give T cell receptor beta chains drawn from one sample of a study of beta chain features in type 1 diabetes. Data came from immunoSEQ multiplex PCR; TCRdb stores just in-frame clones and leaves some out. The sample holds approximately 730,000 clones, under 15% seen once. The material sequenced was naive CD4+ T cells from blood. The receptor source for this set is a man between 18 and 35 years old with type 1 diabetes. The CDR3 runs from the conserved cysteine through the conserved F or W. Each record gives: J gene, D gene, clone size, V gene, CDR3 DNA, CDR3 protein. D genes are given only for firm matches. The size of a clone is reported for some rows only, either as once, few or many, or as a class for expanded clones.

J: TRBJ1-2
D: TRBD1
size: -
V: TRBV6-5
DNA: TGTGCCAGCAGTTCGGGACAGGGTGGAGGCTACACCTTC
CDR3: CASSSGQGGGYTF

J: TRBJ2-3
D: TRBD2
size: few
V: TRBV28
DNA: TGTGCCAGCAGTTTAGATATGGCTAGCGGGGGGGGCACAGATACGCAGTATTTT
CDR3: CASSLDMASGGGTDTQYF

J: TRBJ2-4
D: TRBD1
size: -
V: TRBV18
DNA: TGTGCCAGCTCACCTGAGGGGGCAGGAAGGTACATTCAGTACTTC
CDR3: CASSPEGAGRYIQYF

J: TRBJ1-6
D: TRBD1
size: -
V: TRBV4-1
DNA: TGCGCCAGCAGCCAAGCCGGGACAGGGGAGAATTCACCCCTCCACTTT
CDR3: CASSQAGTGENSPLHF

J: TRBJ2-3
D: -
size: few
V: TRBV7-9
DNA: TGTGCCAGCAGCGCCGGAACAGATACGCAGTATTTT
CDR3: CASSAGTDTQYF

J: TRBJ2-3
D: TRBD2
size: -
V: TRBV2
DNA: TGTGCCAGCAGTGAACTAGCGGGCACAGATACGCAGTATTTT
CDR3: CASSELAGTDTQYF

J: TRBJ1-2
D: TRBD1
size: few
V: TRBV29-1
DNA: TGCAGCGCCGACAGGGGGAGAGGCTACACCTTC
CDR3: CSADRGRGYTF

J: TRBJ1-1
D: TRBD1
size: few
V: TRBV25-1
DNA: TGTGCCAGCTGGGGACAGGGCAGGTCTGAAGCTTTCTTT
CDR3: CASWGQGRSEAFF

J: TRBJ2-5
D: -
size: few
V: TRBV4-1
DNA: TGCGCCAGCAGCCATTGGGGACCCAGCCCTCAGACAAGGGAGACCCAGTACTTC
CDR3: CASSHWGPSPQTRETQYF

J: TRBJ2-6
D: -
size: -
V: TRBV4-1
DNA: TGCGCCAGCAGCCCACCCCAGGGGGGCTCTGGGGCCAACGTCCTGACTTTC
CDR3: CASSPPQGGSGANVLTF

J: TRBJ1-6
D: -
size: -
V: TRBV6-5
DNA: TGTGCCAGCAGTTTATGGCAGGGTTCACCCCTCCACTTT
CDR3: CASSLWQGSPLHF

J: TRBJ2-5
D: -
size: few
V: TRBV14
DNA: TGTGCCAGCAGCCAAGCGTCAGTAGGGCTCGGAGAGACCCAGTACTTC
CDR3: CASSQASVGLGETQYF

J: TRBJ1-4
D: -
size: -
V: TRBV30
DNA: TGTGCCTGGGGTGGGACGGCGGATAATGAAAAACTGTTTTTT
CDR3: CAWGGTADNEKLFF

J: TRBJ2-3
D: -
size: few
V: TRBV5-4
DNA: TGTGCCAGCAGCAGGCTACTTGCCGATACGCAGTATTTT
CDR3: CASSRLLADTQYF

J: TRBJ2-1
D: -
size: -
V: TRBV4-2
DNA: TGTGCCAGCAGCCCAGAGGGGGAGACTAAGCGGGGCTACAATGAGCAGTTCTTC
CDR3: CASSPEGETKRGYNEQFF

J: TRBJ1-2
D: -
size: few
V: TRBV5-1
DNA: TGCGCCAGCAGCTTGGACAGGGATGGCTACACCTTC
CDR3: CASSLDRDGYTF

J: TRBJ1-5
D: -
size: few
V: TRBV7-9
DNA: TGTGCCAGCAGCGAGGGGGGCAATCAGCCCCAGCATTTT
CDR3: CASSEGGNQPQHF

J: TRBJ1-2
D: TRBD1
size: few
V: TRBV7-9
DNA: TGTGCCAGCAGCCTTACCGGGGACAGGGTTCGCTATGGCTACACCTTC
CDR3: CASSLTGDRVRYGYTF

J: TRBJ2-1
D: TRBD2
size: few
V: TRBV15
DNA: TGTGCCACCAGCAGAGACCTACACGGGGGGTGGAATGAGCAGTTCTTC
CDR3: CATSRDLHGGWNEQFF

J: TRBJ1-1
D: -
size: few
V: TRBV28
DNA: TGTGCCAGCACCACCACCAGATCTGGGGACACTGAAGCTTTCTTT
CDR3: CASTTTRSGDTEAFF

J: TRBJ2-2
D: -
size: -
V: TRBV9
DNA: TGTGCCAGCAGCGAGTTGGGGGCGGACACCGGGGAGCTGTTTTTT
CDR3: CASSELGADTGELFF

J: TRBJ2-7
D: -
size: -
V: TRBV7-2
DNA: TGTGCCAGCAGCCAGGGATTTTACGAGCAGTACTTC
CDR3: CASSQGFYEQYF

J: TRBJ1-2
D: TRBD1
size: few
V: TRBV6-1
DNA: TGTGCCAGCACTGTAGAGGGACAGGGCTATGGCTACACCTTC
CDR3: CASTVEGQGYGYTF

J: TRBJ1-1
D: -
size: few
V: TRBV19
DNA: TGTGCCAGTAAGGTCGGGACTGAAGCTTTCTTT
CDR3: CASKVGTEAFF

J: TRBJ1-1
D: -
size: -
V: TRBV6-5
DNA: TGTGCCAGCCAGAACAGACAGAGCACTGAAGCTTTCTTT
CDR3: CASQNRQSTEAFF

J: TRBJ1-5
D: -
size: few
V: TRBV2
DNA: TGTGCCAGCAGTGAACGAGTGAAGGGCAATCAGCCCCAGCATTTT
CDR3: CASSERVKGNQPQHF

J: TRBJ2-2
D: -
size: -
V: TRBV4-2
DNA: TGTGCCAGCAGCCAAGATAGGCGGGGACACACCGGGGAGCTGTTTTTT
CDR3: CASSQDRRGHTGELFF

J: TRBJ1-1
D: -
size: -
V: TRBV7-6
DNA: TGTGCCAGCAGCTTCACCGACCAGAACACTGAAGCTTTCTTT
CDR3: CASSFTDQNTEAFF

J: TRBJ2-3
D: -
size: -
V: TRBV2
DNA: TGTGCCAGCAGTGTTGACAGTAGCACAGATACGCAGTATTTT
CDR3: CASSVDSSTDTQYF

J: TRBJ2-5
D: TRBD1
size: -
V: TRBV7-9
DNA: TGTGCCAGCAGCCTATGGGACAGTAACCAAGAGACCCAGTACTTC
CDR3: CASSLWDSNQETQYF

J: TRBJ1-2
D: TRBD1
size: few
V: TRBV7-9
DNA: TGTGCCAGCCTTGGGGGACAGAAGTATGGCTACACCTTC
CDR3: CASLGGQKYGYTF

J: TRBJ2-3
D: -
size: few
V: TRBV10-3
DNA: TGTGCCATCAGTGAGGGGGGCGGTGGCACAGATACGCAGTATTTT
CDR3: CAISEGGGGTDTQYF

J: TRBJ2-5
D: -
size: few
V: TRBV5-6
DNA: TGTGCCAGCAGAAACCAAGAGACCCAGTACTTC
CDR3: CASRNQETQYF

J: TRBJ1-5
D: -
size: -
V: TRBV29-1
DNA: TGCAGCGTTACCGACACAAACCATCAGCCCCAGCATTTT
CDR3: CSVTDTNHQPQHF

J: TRBJ2-7
D: TRBD1
size: few
V: TRBV30
DNA: TGTGCCTGGACCCCGGGCGGACAGGGGTACGAGCAGTACTTC
CDR3: CAWTPGGQGYEQYF

J: TRBJ1-1
D: TRBD1
size: -
V: TRBV4-1
DNA: TGCGCCAGCAGCCAAGCCGGGACAGGGGGCACTGAAGCTTTCTTT
CDR3: CASSQAGTGGTEAFF

J: TRBJ1-4
D: -
size: few
V: TRBV4-1
DNA: TGCGCCAGCAGCCAAGGAGGCGGAAACCATAATGAAAAACTGTTTTTT
CDR3: CASSQGGGNHNEKLFF